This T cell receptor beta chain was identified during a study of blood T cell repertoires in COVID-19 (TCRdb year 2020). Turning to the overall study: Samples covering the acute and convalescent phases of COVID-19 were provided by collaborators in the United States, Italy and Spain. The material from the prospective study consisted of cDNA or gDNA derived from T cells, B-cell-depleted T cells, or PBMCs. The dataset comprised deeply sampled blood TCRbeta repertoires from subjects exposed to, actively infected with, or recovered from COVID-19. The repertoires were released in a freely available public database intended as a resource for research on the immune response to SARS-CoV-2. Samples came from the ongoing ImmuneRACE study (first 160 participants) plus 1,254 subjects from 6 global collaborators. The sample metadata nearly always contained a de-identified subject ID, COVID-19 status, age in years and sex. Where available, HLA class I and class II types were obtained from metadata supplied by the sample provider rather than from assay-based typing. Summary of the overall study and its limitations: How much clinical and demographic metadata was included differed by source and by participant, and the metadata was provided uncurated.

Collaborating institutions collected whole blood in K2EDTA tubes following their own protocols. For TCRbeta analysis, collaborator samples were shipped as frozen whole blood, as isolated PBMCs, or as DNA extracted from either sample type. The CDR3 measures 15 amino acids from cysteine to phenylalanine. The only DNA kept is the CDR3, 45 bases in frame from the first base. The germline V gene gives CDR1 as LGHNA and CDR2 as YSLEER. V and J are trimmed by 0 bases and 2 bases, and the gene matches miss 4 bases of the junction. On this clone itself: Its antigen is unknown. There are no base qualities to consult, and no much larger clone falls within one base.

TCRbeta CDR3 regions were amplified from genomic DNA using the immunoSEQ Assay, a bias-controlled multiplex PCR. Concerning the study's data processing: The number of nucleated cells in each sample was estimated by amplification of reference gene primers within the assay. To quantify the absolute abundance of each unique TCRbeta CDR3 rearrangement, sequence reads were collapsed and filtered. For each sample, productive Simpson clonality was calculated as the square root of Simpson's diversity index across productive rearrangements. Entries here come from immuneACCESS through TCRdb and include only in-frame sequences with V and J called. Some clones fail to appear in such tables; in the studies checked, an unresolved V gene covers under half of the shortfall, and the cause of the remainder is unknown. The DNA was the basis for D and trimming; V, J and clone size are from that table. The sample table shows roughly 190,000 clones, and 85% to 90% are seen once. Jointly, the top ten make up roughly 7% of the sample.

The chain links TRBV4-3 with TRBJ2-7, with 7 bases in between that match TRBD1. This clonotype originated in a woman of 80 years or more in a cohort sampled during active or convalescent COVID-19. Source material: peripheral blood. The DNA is TGCGCCAGCAGCCAAGATCGGACAGGTCCCTACGAGCAGTACTTC. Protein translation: CASSQDRTGPYEQYF.